These 32 T cell receptor beta chains were all obtained from the same sample, sequenced in a study of graft-versus-host responses after intestinal transplantation. Measured with immunoSEQ multiplex PCR; TCRdb has only the in-frame clones, and not every one. The repertoire holds approximately 10,000 clones, 80% seen once, with around 35% in the top ten. Sequencing was performed on PBMCs, taken around 530 days after intestinal transplant. The receptors stem from a human patient who received an intestinal transplant, so some T cells may come from the graft donor.

The rearrangement links TRBV15 to TRBJ1-4; D not resolved. Germline loops: CDR1 LNHNV, CDR2 YYDKDF (reference sequence). The V end lost 1 base, the J end lost 1 base, and 13 bases lay between the germline ends. The CDR3 contains 17 residues. CDR3 bases: TGTGCCACCAGCAGAGTTGCCAGACTGGGAACTAATGAAAAACTGTTTTTT. This gives the protein CATSRVARLGTNEKLFF.

The chain joins TRBV7-2 to TRBJ2-4; D unclear. The V end was cut by 5 bases, the J end by 2 bases, with 13 bases between. Germline lookup yields CDR1 SGHTA and CDR2 FQGNSA. This CDR3 has 15 residues. The chain's CDR3 is CASSRTTLTKNIQYF. In nucleotides, the CDR3 is TGTGCCAGCAGCCGCACGACGTTGACCAAAAACATTCAGTACTTC.

This clone was seen once. The chain is built from TRBV6-6 and TRBJ1-3, with 7 bases aligning to TRBD1. The CDR3 runs to 15 residues. Trimming took 0 bases from V and 5 from J; bases not matched to a gene: 4. CDR1 and CDR2 from the germline V gene are MNHNY and SVGAGI (reference sequence). CDR3 protein: CASSYSEGARNTIYF. The CDR3 coding sequence is TGTGCCAGCAGTTACTCGGAGGGGGCTAGAAACACCATATATTTT.

This clone has a handful of counts. This sequence joins TRBV30 and TRBJ2-3, with TRBD2 matching 7 bases. Germline lookup yields CDR1 GTSNPN and CDR2 SVGIG (reference sequence). V was pared by 0 bases and J by 4 bases, with 7 bases of the junction left unmatched. CDR3 length equals 15 residues. CDR3 amino acids: CAWSVYGRPPDTQYF. CDR3 in DNA: TGTGCCTGGAGTGTATACGGGAGGCCCCCAGATACGCAGTATTTT.

The chain recombines TRBV18 with TRBJ2-3; TRBD2 matches at 7 bases. This CDR3 contains 15 residues. J lost 4 bases, V lost 2 bases, and 6 bases had no gene match. The V gene's germline CDR1 is KGHSH and CDR2 LQKENI. For the CDR3, the DNA is TGTGCCAGCTCACCAATTGGCGGGAGTTCAGATACGCAGTATTTT. As protein: CASSPIGGSSDTQYF. Full variable domain (remainder filled in from reference TRBV18 and TRBJ2-3): NAGVMQNPRHLVRRRGQEARLRCSPMKGHSHVYWYRQLPEEGLKFMVYLQKENIIDESGMPKERFSAEFPKEGPSILRIQQVVRGDSAAYFCASSPIGGSSDTQYFGPGTRLTVL.

The V gene is TRBV19, the J gene TRBJ1-1; a weak D match, TRBD1 (6 bases). This CDR3 spans 17 amino acids. V shed 3 bases and J shed 7 bases, with 24 bases lying between them. CDR1 and CDR2 (germline): LNHDA, SQIVND (reference sequence). DNA of the CDR3: TGTGCCAGTAGTATCGGTTACGGACAACGGGGACACTATGAAGCTTTCTTT. Protein product: CASSIGYGQRGHYEAFF.

J is TRBJ1-1 and V is TRBV4-1; possible D gene TRBD1, 6 bases. Germline values: CDR1 MGHRA, CDR2 YSYEKL. The length of the CDR3 is 16 residues. Trimming left V 4 bases short and J 6 bases short, with 21 bases between. The CDR3 nucleotides read TGCGCCAGCAGCCTCGAGGCAGGGGTGGCCTTCGCTGAAGCTTTCTTT. Amino acid sequence: CASSLEAGVAFAEAFF.

V usage is TRBV5-6 and J usage is TRBJ2-5, with 11 nucleotides matching TRBD1. J gave up 2 bases and V 4 bases, and 10 bases lay outside the gene matches. The CDR3 consists of 17 residues. Germline CDR1 and CDR2: SGHDT and YYEEEE. CDR3 region: CASSIAGTGGEQETQYF. The CDR3 nucleotides are TGTGCCAGCAGCATAGCTGGGACAGGGGGAGAACAAGAGACCCAGTACTTC.

The V call is TRBV30, the J call TRBJ1-2; D remains unclear. Per germline, CDR1 GTSNPN and CDR2 SVGIG (reference sequence). Trimming cost V 4 bases and J 0 bases, with 15 bases left between them. CDR3 length: 15 amino acids. The CDR3 sequence: CAWTAPTSTNYGYTF. The CDR3 region has the DNA TGTGCCTGGACCGCCCCCACATCAACTAACTATGGCTACACCTTC.

V usage is TRBV6-5 and J usage is TRBJ2-7; D tentatively fits TRBD1 or TRBD2 (5 bases each). CDR1 and CDR2 (germline): MNHEY, SVGAGI. Deletions cut 2 bases from V and 4 bases from J, with 12 bases between. The length of the CDR3 is 14 residues. The DNA of the CDR3 is TGTGCCAGCAGTTACCGGGGCAGGGAGTACGAGCAGTACTTC. This gives the protein CASSYRGREYEQYF.

The chain recombines TRBV12-5 with TRBJ2-5, with 8 bases identical to TRBD1. The CDR3 loop spans 15 amino acids. J was trimmed by 0 bases and V by 6 bases; bases with no gene match: 6. CDR1 and CDR2 (germline): LGHNT, FRNRAP. The CDR3 here is CASGGLDRDQETQYF. For the CDR3, the DNA is TGTGCTAGTGGGGGTCTGGACAGGGACCAAGAGACCCAGTACTTC.

The chain uses TRBV6-5 and TRBJ1-5, with TRBD1 as a possible D gene (6 bases). CDR3 length equals 16 residues. Germline V gene lookup returns CDR1 MNHEY and CDR2 SVGAGI. Trimming removed 0 bases at V and 0 bases at J, with 9 bases between. The chain's CDR3 is CASSYSWTVSNQPQHF. In DNA, the CDR3 is TGTGCCAGCAGTTACTCCTGGACAGTTAGCAATCAGCCCCAGCATTTT.

The chain has TRBV2 and TRBJ2-2; maybe TRBD1 (5 bases). The CDR3 contains 14 residues. The V end lost 8 bases, the J end lost 0 bases, and 10 bases lay between the germline ends. Germline V gives CDR1 SNHLY, CDR2 FYNNEI. The CDR3 DNA reads TGTGCCAGCCTGGGGCGGACGAACACCGGGGAGCTGTTTTTT. Encoded protein: CASLGRTNTGELFF.

The rearrangement joins TRBV4-2 to TRBJ2-1; 11 bases match TRBD2. The V segment lost 5 bases and the J segment 0 bases; nucleotides outside the gene matches: 9. The V gene's germline CDR1 is LGHNA and CDR2 YNFKEQ. The CDR3 runs 18 residues. The CDR3 is CASSDGTSGLSSYNEQFF. The CDR3 nucleotides are TGTGCCAGCAGCGATGGGACTAGCGGACTCAGCTCCTACAATGAGCAGTTCTTC.

The chain is built from TRBV6-5 and TRBJ2-1, with D tentatively TRBD2 (5 bases). The CDR3 is made up of 15 amino acids. CDR1 is MNHEY, CDR2 SVGAGI, per germline. V was cut by 6 bases and J by 0 bases, with 12 bases left in between. The CDR3 here is CASRGRGGSYNEQFF. The CDR3 DNA follows: TGTGCCAGCAGGGGCCGGGGTGGCTCCTACAATGAGCAGTTCTTC.

The CDR3 sequence is CASSPRYSETQYF. The CDR3 DNA follows: TGTGCCAGCAGCCCCCGGTATTCGGAGACCCAGTACTTC. The rearrangement links TRBV28 to TRBJ2-5, with D hard to call. The CDR3 covers 13 residues. V lost 6 bases and J 5 bases, leaving 13 bases between the germline ends. Germline loops: CDR1 MDHEN, CDR2 SYDVKM. Drawing the rest from reference TRBV28 and TRBJ2-5, the complete variable domain is DVKVTQSSRYLVKRTGEKVFLECVQDMDHENMFWYRQDPGLGLRLIYFSYDVKMKEKGDIPEGYSVSREKKERFSLILESASTNQTSMYLCASSPRYSETQYFGPGTRLLVL.

This chain links TRBV2 with TRBJ2-1; D remains unclear. The CDR3 has 14 amino acids. Germline V gives CDR1 SNHLY, CDR2 FYNNEI. Trimming left V 8 bases short and J 2 bases short, with 13 bases between. In DNA, the CDR3 is TGTGCCAGCGGCTTTGAAGGTCCCTACAATGAGCAGTTCTTC. It yields the protein CASGFEGPYNEQFF.

In its sample, this clone was seen once. The chain links TRBV27 to TRBJ2-1, with 8 nucleotides matching TRBD2. From germline, CDR1 is MNHEY and CDR2 SMNVEV (reference sequence). After removal of 4 bases from V and 6 bases from J, the junction contained 14 bases not matched to a gene. The length of the CDR3 is 17 residues. CDR3 nucleotides: TGTGCCAGCAGTTCCCACCTGGGCGGGGGGCTTAGCAATGAGCAGTTCTTC. Translation gives CASSSHLGGGLSNEQFF.

This clone was seen a few times. The chain links TRBV6-4 to TRBJ2-2, with 7 bases fitting TRBD2. The V and J ends lost 2 bases and 7 bases, in that order; junction bases with no gene match: 7. The CDR3 is made up of 15 amino acids. Germline CDR1 reads MRHNA; CDR2 reads SNTAGT. DNA for the CDR3: TGTGCCAGCAGTGACCGGGCGGGAGAGCACGGGGAGCTGTTTTTT. This sequence encodes CASSDRAGEHGELFF.

This clone has just a few counts. V and J are TRBV28 and TRBJ2-6, with D uncertain. Germline CDR1 MDHEN, CDR2 SYDVKM. V was cut by 3 bases and J by 0 bases, with 3 bases left in between. The CDR3 runs to 14 residues. As DNA, the CDR3 is TGTGCCAGCAGTTTTTACTCTGGGGCCAACGTCCTGACTTTC. It codes for CASSFYSGANVLTF.

The V call is TRBV6-5, the J call TRBJ2-7; D gene ambiguous. Trimming shortened V by 0 bases and J by 3 bases, and 9 bases separated the two germline ends. CDR1 and CDR2 (germline): MNHEY, SVGAGI. This CDR3 comprises 14 residues. CDR3 coding DNA: TGTGCCAGCAGTTACTCGACTTACCGCTACGAGCAGTACTTC. Translating it yields CASSYSTYRYEQYF.

The chain joins TRBV5-4 to TRBJ2-2, with 8 positions matching TRBD2. Per the germline V gene, CDR1 is SGHNT and CDR2 is YYREEE (reference sequence). Germline trimming cut 1 base from V and 1 base from J; bases unmatched to any gene: 3. This CDR3 is 16 amino acids long. The chain's CDR3 is CASSLRSGRNTGELFF. CDR3 nucleotides: TGTGCCAGCAGCTTGCGAAGCGGGAGGAACACCGGGGAGCTGTTTTTT.

The J gene is TRBJ2-3, the V gene TRBV19; perhaps TRBD1 as D (8 bases). CDR1 is LNHDA and CDR2 is SQIVND in the germline V gene (reference sequence). Trimming shortened V by 4 bases and J by 4 bases, and 21 bases separated the two germline ends. The CDR3 covers 17 residues. The CDR3 reads CASSNPNRGGRADTQYF. The CDR3 nucleotides read TGTGCCAGTAGTAACCCAAACAGGGGGGGACGAGCAGATACGCAGTATTTT.

This clone occurred once. The V call is TRBV15, the J call TRBJ2-7; D could derive from TRBD1 or TRBD2 (5 bases each). V lost 3 bases to trimming and J lost 2 bases, with 11 bases between them. From germline, CDR1 is LNHNV and CDR2 YYDKDF (reference sequence). This CDR3 is built from 14 residues. CDR3 loop: CATSSPGRTYEQYF. The CDR3 coding sequence is TGTGCCACCAGCAGCCCGGGACGGACCTACGAGCAGTACTTC.

This chain uses TRBV18 with TRBJ1-1, with D maybe TRBD1 (6 bases). The CDR3 is 14 residues long. Germline CDR1 reads KGHSH; CDR2 reads LQKENI. Trimming pared 3 bases from V and 4 bases from J, leaving 12 bases between. CDR3 in DNA: TGTGCCAGCTCACCTCAGGGGCCGGGCACTGAAGCTTTCTTT. This translates into CASSPQGPGTEAFF.

V gene TRBV18 combines with J gene TRBJ2-3; the match to TRBD2 covers 11 bases. Looked up from germline, CDR1 is KGHSH and CDR2 is LQKENI. This CDR3 is 18 amino acids long. The V gene end was trimmed by 2 bases and the J gene end by 1 base; junction bases not matched to a gene: 8. The CDR3 loop reads CASSPFLTSGSGTDTQYF. The CDR3 nucleotides are TGTGCCAGCTCACCATTTTTAACTAGCGGGAGCGGCACAGATACGCAGTATTTT.

In this sample, this clone turned up a few times. The CDR3 region is CASSQGLAGPDTQYF. DNA of the CDR3: TGTGCCAGCAGCCAAGGACTAGCGGGACCAGATACGCAGTATTTT. This chain uses TRBV4-2 with TRBJ2-3; TRBD2 matches at 11 bases. This CDR3 region has 15 residues. V shed 1 base and J 4 bases; nucleotides not matched to a gene: 1. Germline CDR1 is LGHNA and CDR2 is YNFKEQ.

This clone was seen a few times. The chain combines TRBV27 with TRBJ2-7; 7 bases map to TRBD2. CDR3 length: 13 residues. Germline loops: CDR1 MNHEY, CDR2 SMNVEV (reference sequence). The V gene end was trimmed by 8 bases and the J gene end by 4 bases; junction bases not matched to a gene: 8. The CDR3 region is CASGLGAGYEQYF. The CDR3 DNA sequence: TGTGCCAGCGGCCTGGGAGCGGGGTACGAGCAGTACTTC.

The CDR3 bases are TGCGCCAGCAGTCAATCGAGACTAGCGGGAGCGAACACCGGGGAGCTGTTTTTT. It encodes CASSQSRLAGANTGELFF. The chain combines TRBV23-1 with TRBJ2-2; 12 bases match TRBD2. TRBV23-1 is an open reading frame whose function is uncertain. The CDR3 runs 18 residues. J gave up 0 bases and V 0 bases, and 2 bases lay outside the gene matches.

V is TRBV18 and J is TRBJ2-5, with TRBD1 matching over 8 bases. Germline V gene lookup returns CDR1 KGHSH and CDR2 LQKENI. V shed 6 bases and J 4 bases; nucleotides not matched to a gene: 10. The CDR3 contains 15 residues. CDR3 nucleotides: TGTGCCAGCTCTCCCCGGACAGGGACGGGAGAGACCCAGTACTTC. This gives the protein CASSPRTGTGETQYF.

The V and J genes are TRBV18 and TRBJ1-5; 7 bases match TRBD1. The CDR3 runs to 14 residues. Germline CDR1 and CDR2: KGHSH and LQKENI. Trimming took 3 bases from V and 2 from J; bases not matched to a gene: 1. In DNA, the CDR3 is TGTGCCAGCTCACCTGGACAGGGCAATCAGCCCCAGCATTTT. Its translation: CASSPGQGNQPQHF.

This sequence joins TRBV6-5 and TRBJ1-5, with D perhaps TRBD1 (6 bases). CDR1 and CDR2 from the germline V gene are MNHEY and SVGAGI. V lost 8 bases to trimming and J lost 4 bases, with 18 bases between them. This CDR3 comprises 15 residues. In nucleotides, the CDR3 is TGTGCCAGCGCCACCGAGGGGGGGATTAATCAGCCCCAGCATTTT. Translation: CASATEGGINQPQHF.